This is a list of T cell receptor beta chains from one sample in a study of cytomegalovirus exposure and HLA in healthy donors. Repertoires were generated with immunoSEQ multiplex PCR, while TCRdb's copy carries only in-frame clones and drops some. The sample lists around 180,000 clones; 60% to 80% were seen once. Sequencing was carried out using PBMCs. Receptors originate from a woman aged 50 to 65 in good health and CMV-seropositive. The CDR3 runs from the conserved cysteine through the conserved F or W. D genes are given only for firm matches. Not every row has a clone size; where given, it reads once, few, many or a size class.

CASSPQPGLPGTDTQYF,TGTGCCAGCAGCCCGCAACCGGGACTCCCAGGCACAGATACGCAGTATTTT,-,TRBJ2-3,TRBV7-9,-
CASSQNTSPGAFF,TGCGCCAGCAGCCAAAACACCTCTCCTGGAGCTTTCTTT,-,TRBJ1-1,TRBV4-1,-
CASSLGTGGYEQYF,TGTGCCAGCAGCTTGGGGACAGGGGGCTACGAGCAGTACTTC,few,TRBJ2-7,TRBV5-6,TRBD1
CASSPRGSYNEQFF,TGTGCCAGCAGTCCGCGGGGGTCCTACAATGAGCAGTTCTTC,-,TRBJ2-1,TRBV6-5,TRBD2
CASGLVLDRVQETQYF,TGTGCTAGTGGTTTGGTACTGGACAGGGTACAAGAGACCCAGTACTTC,-,TRBJ2-5,TRBV12-5,TRBD1
CASSLQGSSEGPLHF,TGTGCCAGCAGCCTACAGGGGTCCTCGGAAGGACCCCTCCACTTT,once,TRBJ1-6,TRBV13,TRBD1
CASSPGGNTEAFF,TGTGCCAGCAGTCCCGGTGGGAACACTGAAGCTTTCTTT,-,TRBJ1-1,TRBV6-5,-
CASSQTSGRETQYF,TGCGCCAGCAGCCAAACTAGCGGTAGGGAGACCCAGTACTTC,-,TRBJ2-5,TRBV5-1,TRBD2
CASSFSRGYTQYF,TGTGCCAGCAGCTTTAGCCGGGGGTATACGCAGTATTTT,-,TRBJ2-3,TRBV7-2,-
CASSQVHSRDRGFLAFF,TGCGCCAGCAGCCAAGTCCACTCGAGGGACAGGGGCTTTCTAGCTTTCTTT,-,TRBJ1-1,TRBV4-1,TRBD1
CATSSPPGQGLSGANVLTF,TGTGCCACCAGTTCACCCCCGGGACAGGGCCTTTCTGGGGCCAACGTCCTGACTTTC,-,TRBJ2-6,TRBV15,TRBD1
CASSPGEGSPLHF,TGTGCCAGCAGCCCCGGGGAAGGATCACCCCTCCACTTT,-,TRBJ1-6,TRBV7-9,-
CASSLTGGENTGELFF,TGTGCTAGCAGCTTAACTGGAGGGGAAAACACCGGGGAGCTGTTTTTT,-,TRBJ2-2,TRBV7-7,-
CASRDSLNRSPLHF,TGCGCCAGCAGGGACTCCCTTAATAGGTCACCCCTCCACTTT,-,TRBJ1-6,TRBV4-1,-
CASSEDRRNTEAFF,TGTGCCAGCAGTGAAGACAGGAGGAACACTGAAGCTTTCTTT,-,TRBJ1-1,TRBV2,-
CASSSSGQGAQGYTF,TGTGCCAGCAGCTCCTCGGGACAGGGGGCGCAGGGCTACACCTTC,-,TRBJ1-2,TRBV7-9,TRBD1
CASSYSQGTEAFF,TGTGCCAGCAGTTACTCACAGGGGACTGAAGCTTTCTTT,-,TRBJ1-1,TRBV6-5,TRBD1
CASSNRGGFNEQFF,TGTGCCAGCAGCAATCGGGGGGGCTTCAATGAGCAGTTCTTC,-,TRBJ2-1,TRBV5-4,TRBD2
CASSSLGNTIYF,TGTGCCAGCAGCTCCCTTGGAAACACCATATATTTT,-,TRBJ1-3,TRBV7-2,-
CASSLDRGRTEAFF,TGTGCCAGCAGCTTAGATAGGGGTCGAACTGAAGCTTTCTTT,-,TRBJ1-1,TRBV11-2,-
CSSSYRGGPYQETQYF,TGTTCCAGCAGCTATCGGGGGGGGCCGTACCAAGAGACCCAGTACTTC,once,TRBJ2-5,TRBV7-9,TRBD2
CASVIGYTDTQYF,TGTGCCAGCGTTATCGGGTATACAGATACGCAGTATTTT,-,TRBJ2-3,TRBV6-1,-
CASRDPGQGFNEQFF,TGTGCCAGCAGGGATCCGGGACAGGGGTTCAATGAGCAGTTCTTC,-,TRBJ2-1,TRBV6-1,TRBD1
CATCLGGEAYEQYF,TGTGCCACTTGTCTAGGGGGTGAGGCCTACGAGCAGTACTTC,-,TRBJ2-7,TRBV10-3,-
CASSWTANEAFF,TGTGCCAGCAGCTGGACAGCGAATGAAGCTTTCTTT,-,TRBJ1-1,TRBV11-2,-
CASSQTTGPPDQPQHF,TGTGCCAGCAGCCAAACGACAGGCCCTCCCGATCAGCCCCAGCATTTT,-,TRBJ1-5,TRBV4-2,-
CASSYSALKTEAFF,TGTGCCAGCAGTTACTCCGCCCTAAAGACTGAAGCTTTCTTT,-,TRBJ1-1,TRBV6-5,-
CASSPGTGISNQPQHF,TGTGCCAGCAGCCCCGGGACAGGGATTAGCAATCAGCCCCAGCATTTT,-,TRBJ1-5,TRBV7-9,TRBD1
CASSITGHINEQFF,TGTGCCAGTAGTATAACGGGACACATCAATGAGCAGTTCTTC,-,TRBJ2-1,TRBV19,-
CASSLHFEQGAHPGELFF,TGTGCCAGCAGCTTACATTTTGAACAGGGGGCGCATCCCGGGGAGCTGTTTTTT,-,TRBJ2-2,TRBV7-3,TRBD1
CASSLDRGTYNEQFF,TGCGCCAGCAGCCTCGACAGGGGGACCTACAATGAGCAGTTCTTC,-,TRBJ2-1,TRBV5-1,TRBD1
CASSLEGADTF,TGTGCCAGCAGCTTGGAGGGGGCAGACACCTTC,-,TRBJ1-2,TRBV5-4,TRBD1
CASSQVSRGHSYEQYF,TGTGCCAGCAGCCAAGTGTCGCGGGGGCACTCCTACGAGCAGTACTTC,-,TRBJ2-7,TRBV13,-
CASSLAGGRYNEQFF,TGTGCCAGCAGCCTAGCGGGGGGAAGATACAATGAGCAGTTCTTC,-,TRBJ2-1,TRBV7-6,TRBD2
CASTPGAGSNYGYTF,TGTGCCAGCACCCCAGGGGCAGGGTCGAACTATGGCTACACCTTC,-,TRBJ1-2,TRBV5-4,-
CASSSSNRDGYTF,TGTGCCAGCAGCTCCTCTAACAGGGATGGCTACACCTTC,-,TRBJ1-2,TRBV11-1,-
CASSQFPTGLTEAFF,TGCGCCAGCAGCCAATTTCCGACAGGGCTGACTGAAGCTTTCTTT,-,TRBJ1-1,TRBV4-1,TRBD1
CASSYLGQGNTEAFF,TGTGCCAGCAGTTACCTGGGACAGGGCAACACTGAAGCTTTCTTT,few,TRBJ1-1,TRBV6-5,TRBD1
CASSYRDSHYFPLHF,TGTGCCAGCAGTTACAGGGACAGCCATTATTTTCCCCTCCACTTT,-,TRBJ1-6,TRBV6-5,TRBD1
CASSLTPGGRYGYTF,TGTGCCAGCAGTTTAACGCCCGGGGGGCGGTATGGCTACACCTTC,-,TRBJ1-2,TRBV27,-
CASSLAGAVEQFF,TGTGCCAGCAGCTTAGCGGGGGCGGTTGAGCAGTTCTTC,-,TRBJ2-1,TRBV7-3,-
CASSFQETQYF,TGTGCCAGCAGCTTTCAGGAGACCCAGTACTTC,few,TRBJ2-5,TRBV5-6,-
CASSPGLSSGGNEQFF,TGTGCCAGCTCACCGGGGCTTTCTAGCGGGGGGAATGAGCAGTTCTTC,-,TRBJ2-1,TRBV18,TRBD2
CASSYGQGETQYF,TGTGCCAGCAGTTACGGACAGGGAGAGACCCAGTACTTC,once,TRBJ2-5,TRBV6-6,TRBD1
CAWSTGKAFF,TGTGCCTGGAGTACGGGGAAAGCTTTCTTT,-,TRBJ1-1,TRBV30,-
CASSEPGTSTDTQYF,TGTGCCAGCAGTGAACCAGGGACTAGCACAGATACGCAGTATTTT,-,TRBJ2-3,TRBV6-1,-
CASSYGTTNSPLHF,TGTGCCAGCAGCTACGGGACAACTAATTCACCCCTCCACTTT,-,TRBJ1-6,TRBV11-2,-
CSVSTTSGGAGNYEQYF,TGCAGCGTGAGTACGACTAGCGGGGGGGCCGGCAACTACGAGCAGTACTTC,once,TRBJ2-7,TRBV29-1,TRBD2
CASSRLSENYGYTF,TGTGCCAGCAGCCGACTAAGCGAGAACTATGGCTACACCTTC,-,TRBJ1-2,TRBV5-6,-
CASSVTRGNQPQHF,TGTGCCAGCTCAGTTACCAGGGGAAATCAGCCCCAGCATTTT,-,TRBJ1-5,TRBV18,-